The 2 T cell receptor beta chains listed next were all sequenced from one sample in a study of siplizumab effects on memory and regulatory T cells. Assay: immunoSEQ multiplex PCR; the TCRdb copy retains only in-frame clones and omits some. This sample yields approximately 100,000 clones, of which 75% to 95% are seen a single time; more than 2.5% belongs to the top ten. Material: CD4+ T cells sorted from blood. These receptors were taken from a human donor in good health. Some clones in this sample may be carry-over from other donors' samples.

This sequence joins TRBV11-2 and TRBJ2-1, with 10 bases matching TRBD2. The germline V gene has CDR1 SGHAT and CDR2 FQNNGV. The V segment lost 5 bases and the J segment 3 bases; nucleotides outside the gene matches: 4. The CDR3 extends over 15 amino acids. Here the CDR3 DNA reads TGTGCCAGCAGCGTTCGACTAGCGGGCTACAATGAGCAGTTCTTC. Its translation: CASSVRLAGYNEQFF.

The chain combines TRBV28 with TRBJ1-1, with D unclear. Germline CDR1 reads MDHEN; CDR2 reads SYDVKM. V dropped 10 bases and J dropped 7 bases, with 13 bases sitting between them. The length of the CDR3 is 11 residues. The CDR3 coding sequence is TGTGCCACCCGGAGACTCAATGAAGCTTTCTTT. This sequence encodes CATRRLNEAFF.